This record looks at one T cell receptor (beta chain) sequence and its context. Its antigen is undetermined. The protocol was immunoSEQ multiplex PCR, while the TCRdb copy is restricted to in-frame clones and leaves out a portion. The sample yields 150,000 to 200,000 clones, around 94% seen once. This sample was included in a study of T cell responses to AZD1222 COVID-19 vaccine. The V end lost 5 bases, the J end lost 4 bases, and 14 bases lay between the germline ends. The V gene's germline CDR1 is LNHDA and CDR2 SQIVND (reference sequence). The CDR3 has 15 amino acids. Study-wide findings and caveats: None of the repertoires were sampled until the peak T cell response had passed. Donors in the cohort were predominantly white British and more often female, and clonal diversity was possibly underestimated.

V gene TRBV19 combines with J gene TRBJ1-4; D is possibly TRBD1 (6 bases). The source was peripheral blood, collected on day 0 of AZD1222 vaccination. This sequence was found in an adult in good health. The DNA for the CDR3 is TGTGCCAGTAGTTTTTCGGGGGCTCTTAATGAAAAACTGTTTTTT. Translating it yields CASSFSGALNEKLFF.